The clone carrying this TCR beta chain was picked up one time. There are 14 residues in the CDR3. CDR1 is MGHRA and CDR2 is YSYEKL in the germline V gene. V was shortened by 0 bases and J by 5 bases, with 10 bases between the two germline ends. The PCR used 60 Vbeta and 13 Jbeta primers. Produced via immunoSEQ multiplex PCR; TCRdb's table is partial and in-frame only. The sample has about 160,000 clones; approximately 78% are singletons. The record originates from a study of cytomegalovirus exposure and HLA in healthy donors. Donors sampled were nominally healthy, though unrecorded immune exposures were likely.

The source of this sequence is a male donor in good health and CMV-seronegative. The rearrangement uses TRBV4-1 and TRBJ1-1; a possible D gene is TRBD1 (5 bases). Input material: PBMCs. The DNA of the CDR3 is TGCGCCAGCAGCCAAGATTGGGGGGGAACTGAAGCTTTCTTT. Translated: CASSQDWGGTEAFF.